This T cell receptor beta chain was observed in a study of technical replicates of blood from a handful of donors. Sequencing was performed with immunoSEQ multiplex PCR; in TCRdb, only in-frame clones are kept and a portion is missing. In the table there are 60,000 to 70,000 clones, 95% to 98% of which are singletons. Germline V CDR1 and CDR2: MGHRA, YSYEKL. V lost 0 bases to trimming and J lost 4 bases, with 19 bases between them. This CDR3 spans 18 amino acids. The chain links TRBV4-1 to TRBJ2-1; D is perhaps TRBD2 (6 bases). Input material: T cells isolated from PBMCs. This sequence was found in a human donor in good health. The CDR3 is CASSQESSPLASYNEQFF. The DNA for the CDR3 is TGCGCCAGCAGCCAAGAGTCCTCCCCTCTAGCGAGTTACAATGAGCAGTTCTTC.